The source of this T cell receptor (beta chain) is a study of blood T cell repertoires in COVID-19. The assay was immunoSEQ multiplex PCR, and TCRdb's table has in-frame clones only and misses some. The sample contains about 480,000 clones, about 88% of which appear only once. The receptor was isolated from a woman aged 45-65 years with COVID-19, enrolled during active disease. Sequenced sample: peripheral blood.

The CDR3 DNA reads as TGTGCCAGCAGCTTAGTGGGGGGGACGGTAGAGCAGTACTTC. Protein: CASSLVGGTVEQYF. The chain uses TRBV11-2 and TRBJ2-7; 7 nucleotides line up with TRBD2. The CDR3 totals 14 residues. Germline lookup yields CDR1 SGHAT and CDR2 FQNNGV. V shed 1 base and J 7 bases; nucleotides not matched to a gene: 7.